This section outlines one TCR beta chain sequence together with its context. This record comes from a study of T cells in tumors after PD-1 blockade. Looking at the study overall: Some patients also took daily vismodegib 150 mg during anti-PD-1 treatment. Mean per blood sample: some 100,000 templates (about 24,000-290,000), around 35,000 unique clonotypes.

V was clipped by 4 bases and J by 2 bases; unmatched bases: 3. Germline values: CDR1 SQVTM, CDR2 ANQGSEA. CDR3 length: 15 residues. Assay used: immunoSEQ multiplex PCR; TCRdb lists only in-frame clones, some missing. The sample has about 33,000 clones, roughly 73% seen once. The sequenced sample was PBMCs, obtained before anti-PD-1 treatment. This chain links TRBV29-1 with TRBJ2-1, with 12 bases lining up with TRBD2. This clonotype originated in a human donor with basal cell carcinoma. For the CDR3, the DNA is TGCAGCGTTGCCCTAGCGGGAGGGGCCTACAATGAGCAGTTCTTC. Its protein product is CSVALAGGAYNEQFF.